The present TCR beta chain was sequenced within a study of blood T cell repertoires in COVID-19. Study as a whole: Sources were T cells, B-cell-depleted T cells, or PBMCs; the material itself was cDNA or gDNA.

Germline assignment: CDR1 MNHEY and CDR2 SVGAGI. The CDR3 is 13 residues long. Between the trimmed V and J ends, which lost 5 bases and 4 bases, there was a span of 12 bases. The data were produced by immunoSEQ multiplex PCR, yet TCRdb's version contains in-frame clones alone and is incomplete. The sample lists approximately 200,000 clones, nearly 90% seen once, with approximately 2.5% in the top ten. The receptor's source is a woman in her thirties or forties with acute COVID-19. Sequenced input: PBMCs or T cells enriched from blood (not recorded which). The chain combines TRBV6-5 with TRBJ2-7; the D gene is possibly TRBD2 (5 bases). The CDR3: CASSPGVGYEQYF. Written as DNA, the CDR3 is TGTGCCAGCAGTCCCGGGGTCGGGTACGAGCAGTACTTC.